The 20 T cell receptor beta chains given below trace back to one sample, sequenced in a study of T cell responses to AZD1222 COVID-19 vaccine. Data came from immunoSEQ multiplex PCR; TCRdb stores just in-frame clones and leaves some out. The sample holds 150,000 to 200,000 clones, approximately 95% seen once. The sequenced sample was peripheral blood, obtained on day 0 of AZD1222 vaccination. These receptors were taken from an adult in good health.

The chain combines TRBV5-8 with TRBJ2-5, with 7 bases aligning to TRBD2. The CDR3 length is 17 residues. Trimming removed 4 bases from V and 5 bases from J; junction bases left unmatched: 17. Germline V lookup: CDR1 SGHTS, CDR2 YDEGEE. CDR3 protein: CASSAGRGASGRETQYF. The CDR3 nucleotides are TGTGCCAGCAGCGCCGGAAGAGGGGCTAGCGGACGGGAGACCCAGTACTTC.

The chain joins TRBV6-6 to TRBJ2-5; D may be TRBD1 (5 bases). CDR3 length equals 16 residues. Germline V lookup: CDR1 MNHNY, CDR2 SVGAGI (reference sequence). V was pared by 2 bases and J by 4 bases, with 17 bases between. The CDR3 nucleotides are TGTGCCAGCAGTTACGCAGGTTTAGCTGGGGCAGAGACCCAGTACTTC. This codes for CASSYAGLAGAETQYF.

As to this clone: This CDR3 is also generated by other DNA sequences in the sample. V usage is TRBV3-1 (or the pseudogene TRBV3-2) and J usage is TRBJ1-1; D may be TRBD1 (5 bases). V dropped 1 base and J dropped 10 bases, with 10 bases sitting between them. Germline CDR1 and CDR2: LGHDT and YNNKEL (reference sequence). The CDR3 length is 12 residues. CDR3 sequence (DNA): TGTGCCAGCAGCCAAGGGGGCCTTGGAGCTTTCTTT. Protein: CASSQGGLGAFF.

The chain carries TRBV29-1 and TRBJ1-2; D may be TRBD1 (5 bases). The CDR3 runs 18 residues. The ends were cut back, 2 bases at V and 0 bases at J, with 22 bases in the middle. Per the germline V gene, CDR1 is SQVTM and CDR2 is ANQGSEA. This CDR3 reads CSVERDRGFLASNYGYTF. CDR3 nucleotides: TGCAGCGTTGAAAGGGACCGAGGATTTTTAGCATCTAACTATGGCTACACCTTC. Full variable domain (missing parts from reference TRBV29-1 and TRBJ1-2): SAVISQKPSRDICQRGTSLTIQCQVDSQVTMMFWYRQQPGQSLTLIATANQGSEATYESGFVIDKFPISRPNLTFSTLTVSNMSPEDSSIYLCSVERDRGFLASNYGYTFGSGTRLTVV.

The V gene is TRBV7-9, the J gene TRBJ2-2; D not resolved. This CDR3 comprises 14 residues. V lost 8 bases, J lost 0 bases, and 10 bases lay in between. Germline V gene lookup returns CDR1 SEHNR and CDR2 FQNEAQ (reference sequence). DNA for the CDR3: TGTGCCAGCGGATTTAACCCGAACACCGGGGAGCTGTTTTTT. Its protein product is CASGFNPNTGELFF.

The chain is built from TRBV6-1 and TRBJ2-7, with TRBD2 as a possible D gene (6 bases). This CDR3 is built from 15 residues. Per the germline V gene, CDR1 is MNHNS and CDR2 is SASEGT. V lost 2 bases and J lost 6, with 17 bases in between. The CDR3 sequence is CASSETTGTAVEQYF. The CDR3 region has the DNA TGTGCCAGCAGTGAAACGACGGGGACTGCAGTCGAGCAGTACTTC.

The CDR3: CASSQATDLNEKLFF. In nucleotides, the CDR3 is TGTGCCAGCAGCCAGGCGACAGATCTTAATGAAAAACTGTTTTTT. The chain combines TRBV3-1 (or the pseudogene TRBV3-2) with TRBJ1-4, with D tentatively TRBD1 (5 bases). Germline CDR1 LGHDT, CDR2 YNNKEL (reference sequence). Trimming cost V 3 bases and J 4 bases, with 12 bases left between them. The CDR3 has 15 residues.

The chain has TRBV15 and TRBJ2-1, with unresolved D. Trimming took 1 base from V and 4 from J, leaving 5 bases between them. Germline loops: CDR1 LNHNV, CDR2 YYDKDF (reference sequence). The CDR3 covers 13 residues. The CDR3 sequence: CATSRATYNEQFF. The CDR3 DNA reads TGTGCCACCAGCAGAGCCACGTACAATGAGCAGTTCTTC.

This clone was seen only once. The chain is built from TRBV5-1 and TRBJ2-2, with TRBD2 as a possible D gene (6 bases). Trimming shortened V by 3 bases and J by 0 bases, and 18 bases separated the two germline ends. Germline V gives CDR1 SGHRS, CDR2 YFSETQ. CDR3 length: 18 amino acids. This chain's CDR3 is CASSSLRDSNTNTGELFF. The CDR3 DNA is TGCGCCAGCAGCTCCCTCCGGGACTCGAACACGAACACCGGGGAGCTGTTTTTT. Supplemented by reference TRBV5-1 and TRBJ2-2, the full variable domain reads KAGVTQTPRYLIKTRGQQVTLSCSPISGHRSVSWYQQTPGQGLQFLFEYFSETQRNKGNFPGRFSGRQFSNSRSEMNVSTLELGDSALYLCASSSLRDSNTNTGELFFGEGSRLTVL.

The chain is built from TRBV14 and TRBJ1-1; D is ambiguous. Germline CDR1 is SGHDN and CDR2 is FVKESK. The CDR3 has 11 amino acids. With 3 bases removed from V and 5 bases from J, the gap between germline ends came to 4 bases. CDR3 protein: CASSQRTEAFF. CDR3 sequence (DNA): TGTGCCAGCAGCCAGAGGACTGAAGCTTTCTTT.

The chain carries TRBV7-6 and TRBJ1-2, with D maybe TRBD1 (6 bases). The V end was cut by 2 bases, the J end by 3 bases, with 25 bases between. Germline-derived CDR1 and CDR2 are SGHVS and FNYEAQ. The CDR3 totals 19 residues. The CDR3 nucleotides read TGTGCCAGCAGCTTACGGCCCAACGCGGGGGGGGCGCTAGACTATGGCTACACCTTC. It codes for CASSLRPNAGGALDYGYTF.

J is TRBJ2-3 and V is TRBV20-1; D call uncertain. In germline, CDR1 is DFQATT, CDR2 SNEGSKA (reference sequence). The CDR3 runs 11 residues. With 4 bases removed from V and 6 bases from J, the gap between germline ends came to 8 bases. CDR3 sequence reads: CSANGRDTQYF. CDR3 in DNA: TGCAGTGCTAACGGAAGGGATACGCAGTATTTT.

In its sample, this clone was seen once. V and J are TRBV5-1 and TRBJ1-2; no reliable D call. From germline, CDR1 is SGHRS and CDR2 YFSETQ. Trimming pared 4 bases from V and 8 bases from J, leaving 18 bases between. CDR3 size: 14 residues. CDR3: CASSAYEGWRGYTF. In DNA form, the CDR3 reads TGCGCCAGCAGCGCCTATGAGGGTTGGAGGGGCTACACCTTC.

This clone was detected once. The rearrangement links TRBV6-6 to TRBJ2-1; no clear D. With 6 bases removed from V and 12 bases from J, the gap between germline ends came to 18 bases. This CDR3 has 13 residues. The germline CDR1 and CDR2 sequences are MNHNY and SVGAGI (reference sequence). Here the CDR3 DNA reads TGTGCCAGCAGATCTTTCTTCGCCGGGCCGCAGTTCTTC. It is translated as CASRSFFAGPQFF.

The chain is built from TRBV29-1 and TRBJ1-2; D not resolved. Per the germline V gene, CDR1 is SQVTM and CDR2 is ANQGSEA. Trimming took off 6 bases at V and 8 bases at J, with 19 bases between the two ends. The CDR3 consists of 13 residues. The CDR3 DNA follows: TGCAGCGTCCACGAACCAGGCCCTAGCGGCTACACCTTC. Protein product: CSVHEPGPSGYTF.

This clone appeared once. This chain uses TRBV6-5 with TRBJ1-6, with a possible D match to TRBD1 (5 bases). Trimming shortened V by 3 bases and J by 2 bases, and 11 bases separated the two germline ends. The germline V gene encodes CDR1 MNHEY and CDR2 SVGAGI. This CDR3 spans 16 amino acids. CDR3 loop: CASSYSQGAYNSPLHF. CDR3 DNA: TGTGCCAGCAGTTATAGTCAGGGAGCCTATAATTCACCCCTCCACTTT.

V gene TRBV7-8 combines with J gene TRBJ2-5, with D unresolved. In germline, CDR1 is SGHVS, CDR2 FQNEAQ. This CDR3 region has 12 residues. V gave up 3 bases and J gave up 5 bases, with 7 bases separating them. CDR3 sequence (DNA): TGTGCCAGCAGCTTTAATAGGGAGACCCAGTACTTC. Protein sequence: CASSFNRETQYF.

This chain uses TRBV7-8 with TRBJ1-1; 9 bases map to TRBD1. The CDR3 totals 16 residues. Germline CDR1 SGHVS, CDR2 FQNEAQ. V was clipped by 5 bases and J by 0 bases; unmatched bases: 7. The CDR3: CASSLLGQGLNTEAFF. As DNA, the CDR3 is TGTGCCAGCAGCCTCCTGGGACAGGGCCTGAACACTGAAGCTTTCTTT.

The CDR3 sequence: CASSLGAGMRDGYTF. The CDR3 region has the DNA TGTGCCAGCAGCTTGGGTGCGGGGATGAGGGATGGCTACACCTTC. This chain connects TRBV5-5 to TRBJ1-2; D remains ambiguous. With 0 bases removed from V and 6 bases from J, the gap between germline ends came to 15 bases. Germline V gene lookup returns CDR1 SGHKS and CDR2 YYEKEE (reference sequence). This CDR3 region has 15 residues. Supplemented by reference TRBV5-5 and TRBJ1-2, the full variable domain reads DAGVTQSPTHLIKTRGQQVTLRCSPISGHKSVSWYQQVLGQGPQFIFQYYEKEERGRGNFPDRFSARQFPNYSSELNVNALLLGDSALYLCASSLGAGMRDGYTFGSGTRLTVV.

The chain is built from TRBV4-1 and TRBJ2-2, with 10 positions matching TRBD2. Trimming cost V 1 base and J 4 bases; bases outside gene matches: 3. Germline V gives CDR1 MGHRA, CDR2 YSYEKL. This CDR3 contains 16 residues. CDR3 DNA: TGCGCCAGCAGCCAAGGAGCGGGGGGGCTCACCGGGGAGCTGTTTTTT. It specifies CASSQGAGGLTGELFF.